What follows describes a single TCR beta chain. Its antigen is not known. The data were taken from a study of T-cell memory formation after mild COVID-19. Study background: TCR clustering was largely donor specific.

Trimming took off 3 bases at V and 2 bases at J, with 15 bases between the two ends. CDR1 SGDLS and CDR2 YYNGEE come from the germline V gene. This CDR3 has 15 residues. TCRdb ran MiXCR on the 5' RACE reads and lists one entry per CDR3 protein. This sample yields about 350,000 distinct CDR3 sequences, of which 25% to 30% are seen a single time; 13% belongs to the top ten. Study-level findings and limits: Memory sampled before infection contained some responding clones, suggesting cross-reactive memory joined. Whether day 37 second-wave clones are SARS-CoV-2-specific was not confirmed.

The origin of this receptor is an adult woman who had mild COVID-19 (a few samples of this study predate the infection). Cell type and time point are not known. The chain is built from TRBV9 and TRBJ2-7; possible D gene TRBD2, 5 bases. The specimen was PBMCs or a T cell subset sorted from them (not recorded which). DNA for the CDR3: TGTGCCAGCAGCGACGACACCGGAGGAGCCTACGAGCAGTACTTC. It translates to CASSDDTGGAYEQYF. Using reference TRBV9 and TRBJ2-7 for the parts outside the CDR3, the full variable domain is DSGVTQTPKHLITATGQRVTLRCSPRSGDLSVYWYQQSLDQGLQFLIQYYNGEERAKGNILERFSAQQFPDLHSELNLSSLELGDSALYFCASSDDTGGAYEQYFGPGTRLTVT.